The next 7 T cell receptor beta chains were all read from a single sample in a study of cytomegalovirus exposure and HLA in healthy donors. Vbeta (60) and Jbeta (13) primers were used in the PCR. Clones were read by immunoSEQ multiplex PCR, and TCRdb kept only the in-frame ones, dropping some. This sample carries about 130,000 clones, roughly 77% of them seen once, and the ten largest clones take 0.9% to 1.2%. The sequenced material came from PBMCs. The receptors originated from a woman in her 30s in good health and CMV-seronegative.

The chain recombines TRBV6-6 with TRBJ1-1; the match to TRBD1 covers 8 bases. CDR1 is MNHNY, CDR2 SVGAGI, per germline (reference sequence). The J segment lost 2 bases and the V segment lost 8 bases, leaving 7 bases of the junction unmatched. CDR3 length: 14 amino acids. CDR3 coding DNA: TGTGCCAGCCTCTCGACAGGGGCTAACACTGAAGCTTTCTTT. Translation: CASLSTGANTEAFF.

The genes are TRBV5-5 and TRBJ2-5; 11 positions match TRBD2. This CDR3 comprises 14 residues. Germline assignment: CDR1 SGHKS and CDR2 YYEKEE (reference sequence). With V trimmed by 5 bases and J by 3 bases, 3 bases remained unmatched. CDR3 in amino acids: CASSLTSGEETQYF. In DNA form, the CDR3 reads TGTGCCAGCAGTCTGACTAGCGGGGAAGAGACCCAGTACTTC.

This rearrangement joins TRBV29-1 to TRBJ2-3, with 16 bases lining up with TRBD2. The CDR3 is made up of 14 amino acids. V was pared by 7 bases and J by 4 bases, with 2 bases of the junction left unmatched. Per germline, CDR1 SQVTM and CDR2 ANQGSEA. The CDR3: CSGGTSGGADTQYF. In DNA, the CDR3 is TGCAGCGGAGGGACTAGCGGGGGGGCAGATACGCAGTATTTT.

CDR3 protein: CASSLFVNWETQYF. As DNA, the CDR3 is TGTGCCAGCAGCTTATTTGTTAACTGGGAGACCCAGTACTTC. The chain is built from TRBV7-8 and TRBJ2-5, with D uncertain. This CDR3 comprises 14 residues. Trimming shortened V by 2 bases and J by 5 bases, and 12 bases separated the two germline ends. The V gene's germline CDR1 is SGHVS and CDR2 FQNEAQ.

The rearrangement joins TRBV27 to TRBJ1-5; 7 bases map to TRBD1. Per germline, CDR1 MNHEY and CDR2 SMNVEV (reference sequence). The CDR3 is 15 residues long. The ends lost 3 bases at V and 3 bases at J; junction bases unmatched: 5. Here the CDR3 DNA reads TGTGCCAGCAGTTTCACAGGGGCCCCCAATCAGCCCCAGCATTTT. This gives the protein CASSFTGAPNQPQHF.

V gene TRBV6-4 combines with J gene TRBJ2-1, with 11 positions matching TRBD2. The junction had 6 bases not matched to a gene; V was cut back by 5 bases and J by 3 bases. The CDR3 extends over 16 amino acids. Germline V gene data show CDR1 as MRHNA and CDR2 as SNTAGT. The CDR3 DNA reads TGTGCCAGCAGTTTTAGCGGGGGGGCGAGCTACAATGAGCAGTTCTTC. This translates into CASSFSGGASYNEQFF.

This clone showed up just a few times. The V and J genes are TRBV18 and TRBJ2-3, with D tentatively TRBD2 (7 bases). V lost 3 bases to trimming and J lost 2 bases, with 15 bases between them. In germline, CDR1 is KGHSH, CDR2 LQKENI. This CDR3 is 16 amino acids long. CDR3 nucleotides: TGTGCCAGCTCACCCCGGCGGGGGCTTGACACAGATACGCAGTATTTT. This sequence encodes CASSPRRGLDTDTQYF.